Detailed here is one TCR beta chain. This sample was included in a study of Tregs in tolerant kidney transplant recipients. The CDR3 spans 16 residues. The germline gives CDR1 MNHEY, CDR2 SMNVEV (reference sequence). Germline trimming cut 4 bases from V and 1 base from J; bases unmatched to any gene: 8. Measured with immunoSEQ multiplex PCR; TCRdb has only the in-frame clones, and not every one. The sample includes tens of thousands of clones, around 94% of them seen just once. The chain has TRBV27 and TRBJ2-3; 7 nucleotides agree with TRBD2. The clonotype originates from a human donor in good health. Source material: CD8+ T cells from blood. The CDR3 loop is CASSSRGGRGTDTQYF. The CDR3 bases are TGTGCCAGCAGTTCTCGTGGCGGGAGAGGCACAGATACGCAGTATTTT.